This TCR beta chain was documented in a study of shared clonotypes between healthy human individuals. The germline gives CDR1 LNHDA, CDR2 SQIVND (reference sequence). V lost 6 bases and J lost 6, with 9 bases in between. The CDR3 extends over 12 amino acids. Data came from immunoSEQ multiplex PCR; TCRdb stores just in-frame clones and leaves some out. The table records roughly 680,000 clones, around 77% of them present only once. The sequenced sample was memory CD4+ T cells sorted from blood. Subset given: CD45RA-negative fraction. This receptor was taken from a woman aged 25 to 39 in good health. The chain uses TRBV19 and TRBJ2-1, with D possibly TRBD1 on 6 matching bases. Here the CDR3 reads CASSLQGNEQFF. CDR3 in DNA: TGTGCCAGTAGCTTACAGGGCAATGAGCAGTTCTTC.